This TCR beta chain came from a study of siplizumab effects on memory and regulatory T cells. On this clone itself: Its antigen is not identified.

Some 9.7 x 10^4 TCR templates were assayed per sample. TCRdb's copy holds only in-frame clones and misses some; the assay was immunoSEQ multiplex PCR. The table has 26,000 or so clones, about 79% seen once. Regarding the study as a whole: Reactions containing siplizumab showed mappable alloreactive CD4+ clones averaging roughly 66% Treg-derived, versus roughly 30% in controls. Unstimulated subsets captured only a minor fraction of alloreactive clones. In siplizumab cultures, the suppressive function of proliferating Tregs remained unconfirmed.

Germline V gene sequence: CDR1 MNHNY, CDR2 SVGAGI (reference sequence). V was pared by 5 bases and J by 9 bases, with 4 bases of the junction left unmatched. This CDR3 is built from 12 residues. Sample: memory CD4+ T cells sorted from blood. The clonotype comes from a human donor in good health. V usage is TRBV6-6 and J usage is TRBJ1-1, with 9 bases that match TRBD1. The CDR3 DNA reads TGTGCCAGCAGTCCACAGGGGGCGCAAGCTTTCTTT. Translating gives CASSPQGAQAFF.